This TCR beta chain originates from a study of control samples from healthy donors and cancer patients. The V gene's germline CDR1 is SQVTM and CDR2 ANQGSEA. The V end was cut by 6 bases, the J end by 0 bases, with 12 bases between. CDR3 size: 13 residues. Sequenced by immunoSEQ multiplex PCR; TCRdb stores in-frame clones only, minus some. The sample contains around 99,000 clones, approximately 90% of which appear only once. This clonotype was obtained from a woman between 45 and 65 years old in good health. Material: blood. The rearrangement links TRBV29-1 to TRBJ2-7; D is possibly TRBD2 (6 bases). In DNA form, the CDR3 reads TGCAGCGTCCGGGACGGGGGCTCCTACGAGCAGTACTTC. The encoded protein is CSVRDGGSYEQYF.